In its sample, the clone carrying this T cell receptor beta chain was seen a few times. Its specificity is unknown. These data come from a study of T-cell memory formation after mild COVID-19. As for the study in general: There were largely donor-specific TCR clusters.

cDNA libraries for TCR alpha and TCR beta, carrying sample barcodes and UMIs, came from 5'RACE with constant-segment primers. TCRdb recomputed calls from the 5' RACE reads with MiXCR, one row per CDR3 protein. Seen here are some 160,000 distinct CDR3 sequences, 10% to 15% observed once, and the top ten hold 3.3%. The CDR3 extends over 13 amino acids. Trimming pared 8 bases from V and 3 bases from J, leaving 13 bases between. The germline V gene encodes CDR1 SGHTA and CDR2 FQGNSA. Regarding the study as a whole: Proof of SARS-CoV-2 specificity was absent for the second-wave clones that crested on day 37. CD4/CD8 balance characterized clones contracting day 15 to 85, and CD4+ skew characterized later expanders.

This sequence was found in a man in his late teens or twenties who had mild COVID-19 (a few samples of this study predate the infection). Cell type and time point are not known. Sequencing was done on a sample of PBMCs or a T cell subset sorted from them (not recorded which). The chain uses TRBV7-2 and TRBJ2-5; D may be TRBD2 (6 bases). CDR3 protein: CASGRRREETQYF. The CDR3 DNA reads as TGTGCCAGCGGCAGGAGGAGGGAAGAGACCCAGTACTTC.